The T cell receptor (beta chain) described here comes from a study of PD-1 blockade in classical Hodgkin lymphoma. Study overall: The nivolumab dose that patients received was 3 mg/kg, given intravenously every 2 weeks.

In every patient, relapse followed autologous stem cell transplantation, while exposure to brentuximab vedotin differed. Notes on the study in general: Among the patients, those starting nivolumab under 1 year after ASCT were excluded.

Repertoires were generated with immunoSEQ multiplex PCR, while TCRdb's copy carries only in-frame clones and drops some. The table shows approximately 150,000 clones, with around four fifths occurring only once. V dropped 2 bases and J dropped 6; count of bases not matched to a gene: 7. Looked up from germline, CDR1 is MNHEY and CDR2 is SMNVEV (reference sequence). The CDR3 has 14 amino acids. About this clone: Its antigen is currently unknown.

The sample was peripheral blood mononuclear cells (PBMCs), taken before the second cycle of nivolumab. The TCR was taken from a human donor with classical Hodgkin lymphoma. This chain connects TRBV27 to TRBJ2-7, with 7 bases matching TRBD1. CDR3 amino acids: CASSLPDRAGEQYF. The CDR3 coding sequence is TGTGCCAGCAGTTTACCCGACAGGGCCGGCGAGCAGTACTTC.